One sample yielded the 19 T cell receptor beta chains listed below, sequenced in a study of OX40 agonist ivuxolimab in advanced cancers. The data were produced by immunoSEQ multiplex PCR, yet TCRdb's version contains in-frame clones alone and is incomplete. Of approximately 33,000 clones in the sample, roughly nine tenths are singletons; the top ten hold about 38%. The sample here was CD4+ or CD8+ T cells sorted from blood, taken in a trial of the OX40 agonist ivuxolimab. These receptors originate from an adult with an advanced solid tumor such as melanoma, head and neck, liver or kidney cancer.

V is TRBV11-1 and J is TRBJ2-7; 7 bases match TRBD1. The CDR3 loop spans 14 amino acids. V shed 5 bases, J shed 3 bases, and the junction held 7 bases outside the gene matches. Germline lookup yields CDR1 SGHAT and CDR2 FQDESV (reference sequence). CDR3 sequence reads: CASSPGTDIYEQYF. In DNA form, the CDR3 reads TGTGCCAGCAGCCCCGGGACAGACATCTACGAGCAGTACTTC.

The chain recombines TRBV28 with TRBJ1-1, with 8 bases aligning to TRBD1. The V gene's germline CDR1 is MDHEN and CDR2 SYDVKM. V was pared by 7 bases and J by 4 bases, with 14 bases of the junction left unmatched. CDR3 length equals 16 residues. The chain's CDR3 is CASMTIGTGFTTEAFF. DNA of the CDR3: TGTGCCAGCATGACTATAGGGACAGGTTTTACCACTGAAGCTTTCTTT.

In nucleotides, the CDR3 is TGTGCCAGCAGCTTAGAGGGGGGACAGCTCAATCAGCCCCAGCATTTT. Its protein is CASSLEGGQLNQPQHF. V and J are TRBV11-2 and TRBJ1-5; 7 bases line up with TRBD1. Unmatched junction bases numbered 5, after V lost 0 bases and J lost 3 bases. The CDR3 contains 16 residues. Germline V CDR1 and CDR2: SGHAT, FQNNGV.

A single count supports this clone. CDR3 region: CASSYPSDRVDYEQYF. In DNA form, the CDR3 reads TGTGCCAGCAGTTACCCCTCTGACAGGGTTGACTACGAGCAGTACTTC. The chain couples TRBV6-6 to TRBJ2-7; 7 bases map to TRBD1. Per germline, CDR1 MNHNY and CDR2 SVGAGI (reference sequence). Losses at the gene ends were 2 bases for V and 3 bases for J; bases not matched to a gene: 10. The CDR3 extends over 16 amino acids.

The chain carries TRBV5-4 and TRBJ2-4; tentative D call: TRBD2 (6 bases). The CDR3 consists of 16 residues. Trimming stripped 2 bases from V and 1 base from J, with 13 bases between. The germline gives CDR1 SGHNT, CDR2 YYREEE (reference sequence). Written as DNA, the CDR3 is TGTGCCAGCAGCTTCGTAGGGGAGGCGGCCAAAAACATTCAGTACTTC. This sequence encodes CASSFVGEAAKNIQYF. Variable domain in full (rest from reference TRBV5-4 and TRBJ2-4): ETGVTQSPTHLIKTRGQQVTLRCSSQSGHNTVSWYQQALGQGPQFIFQYYREEENGRGNFPPRFSGLQFPNYSSELNVNALELDDSALYLCASSFVGEAAKNIQYFGAGTRLSVL.

The table lists this clone with a count of one. The rearrangement links TRBV9 to TRBJ1-5, with D possibly TRBD1 on 5 matching bases. CDR1 is SGDLS, CDR2 YYNGEE, per germline. The CDR3 runs to 15 residues. Trimming stripped 0 bases from V and 0 bases from J, with 7 bases between. The CDR3: CASSVAGNSNQPQHF. In DNA, the CDR3 is TGTGCCAGCAGCGTAGCAGGGAATAGCAATCAGCCCCAGCATTTT.

The chain carries TRBV6-5 and TRBJ1-5; D is ambiguous. V was cut by 0 bases and J by 4 bases, with 7 bases left in between. The germline gives CDR1 MNHEY, CDR2 SVGAGI. CDR3 length: 14 amino acids. The chain's CDR3 is CASSYSGSNQPQHF. The CDR3 coding sequence is TGTGCCAGCAGTTACTCGGGCAGTAATCAGCCCCAGCATTTT.

The rearrangement joins TRBV29-1 to TRBJ2-1; D gene uncertain. This CDR3 spans 16 amino acids. Deletions cut 6 bases from V and 8 bases from J, with 26 bases between. CDR1 is SQVTM and CDR2 is ANQGSEA in the germline V gene. The CDR3 nucleotides read TGCAGCGTCGATAGTCCGGTCCGTGAGCGAGTCGATGAGCAGTTCTTC. It is translated as CSVDSPVRERVDEQFF.

This clone appeared once. The V and J genes are TRBV5-6 and TRBJ2-1, with no clear D. The CDR3 runs 15 residues. Looked up from germline, CDR1 is SGHDT and CDR2 is YYEEEE. Trimming stripped 0 bases from V and 3 bases from J, with 10 bases between. DNA of the CDR3: TGTGCCAGCAGCTTGGAACAGCCCTTCTACAATGAGCAGTTCTTC. Protein product: CASSLEQPFYNEQFF.

The V and J genes are TRBV11-2 and TRBJ2-1, with D unclear. V was shortened by 0 bases and J by 5 bases, with 11 bases between the two germline ends. The germline CDR1 and CDR2 sequences are SGHAT and FQNNGV. The CDR3 has 15 residues. CDR3 in DNA: TGTGCCAGCAGCTTAGAATTTGTCAGTAACAATGAGCAGTTCTTC. Residues: CASSLEFVSNNEQFF. Combining the CDR3 with reference TRBV11-2 and TRBJ2-1 gives the whole variable domain EAGVAQSPRYKIIEKRQSVAFWCNPISGHATLYWYQQILGQGPKLLIQFQNNGVVDDSQLPKDRFSAERLKGVDSTLKIQPAKLEDSAVYLCASSLEFVSNNEQFFGPGTRLTVL.

This clone is a singleton in its sample. The gene calls are TRBV9 and TRBJ1-1; D is unresolved. The CDR3 sequence is 14 residues long. The V end lost 2 bases, the J end lost 8 bases, and 16 bases lay between the germline ends. Germline V gene lookup returns CDR1 SGDLS and CDR2 YYNGEE. CDR3 coding DNA: TGTGCCAGCAGCGTGGGCTCTGTCGGCAGCGAAGCTTTCTTT. It codes for CASSVGSVGSEAFF. The variable domain in full, with the rest retrieved from reference TRBV9 and TRBJ1-1, is DSGVTQTPKHLITATGQRVTLRCSPRSGDLSVYWYQQSLDQGLQFLIQYYNGEERAKGNILERFSAQQFPDLHSELNLSSLELGDSALYFCASSVGSVGSEAFFGQGTRLTVV.

V usage is TRBV11-2 and J usage is TRBJ1-5; D remains unclear. This CDR3 has 13 residues. The V end was cut by 2 bases, the J end by 0 bases, with 2 bases between. Germline V lookup: CDR1 SGHAT, CDR2 FQNNGV. The CDR3 loop is CASSLYSNQPQHF. CDR3 DNA: TGTGCCAGCAGCTTATATAGCAATCAGCCCCAGCATTTT.

The rearrangement links TRBV11-3 to TRBJ2-7; D is ambiguous. CDR1 is SGHNT and CDR2 is YENEEA in the germline V gene. The CDR3 consists of 13 residues. V was clipped by 5 bases and J by 7 bases, with 15 bases between them. Here the CDR3 reads CASSLTPAAEQYF. The CDR3 region has the DNA TGTGCCAGCAGCCTTACCCCGGCGGCTGAGCAGTACTTC.

This clone has a single count. The V and J genes are TRBV6-5 and TRBJ1-4; D might be TRBD1 (5 bases). Germline CDR1 MNHEY, CDR2 SVGAGI. The CDR3 covers 15 residues. V dropped 6 bases and J dropped 0 bases, with 11 bases sitting between them. The CDR3 loop reads CASRGTGPTNEKLFF. For the CDR3, the DNA is TGTGCCAGCAGGGGGACGGGCCCAACTAATGAAAAACTGTTTTTT.

This sequence joins TRBV6-6 and TRBJ1-3; 7 nucleotides line up with TRBD1. This CDR3 is built from 15 residues. V was clipped by 5 bases and J by 3 bases; unmatched bases: 7. In germline, CDR1 is MNHNY, CDR2 SVGAGI (reference sequence). The CDR3 DNA is TGTGCCAGCAGTCAAGACAGGGTTTTTGGAAACACCATATATTTT. It translates to CASSQDRVFGNTIYF.

J is TRBJ1-4 and V is TRBV28; 7 nucleotides match TRBD1. J was trimmed by 0 bases and V by 5 bases; bases with no gene match: 12. CDR1 and CDR2 from the germline V gene are MDHEN and SYDVKM. The CDR3 runs to 18 residues. CDR3 protein: CASSPRTGALTTNEKLFF. The CDR3, as DNA: TGTGCCAGCAGTCCCCGAACAGGGGCCCTTACAACTAATGAAAAACTGTTTTTT. The full variable domain, in which reference TRBV28 and TRBJ1-4 provide the parts outside the CDR3, is DVKVTQSSRYLVKRTGEKVFLECVQDMDHENMFWYRQDPGLGLRLIYFSYDVKMKEKGDIPEGYSVSREKKERFSLILESASTNQTSMYLCASSPRTGALTTNEKLFFGSGTQLSVL.

V and J are TRBV4-1 and TRBJ1-1; D remains unclear. Between the trimmed V and J ends, which lost 1 base and 3 bases, there was a span of 6 bases. The CDR3 sequence is 13 residues long. Per the germline V gene, CDR1 is MGHRA and CDR2 is YSYEKL. The CDR3, as DNA: TGCGCCAGCAGCCAAGGACACTACACTGAAGCTTTCTTT. This translates into CASSQGHYTEAFF.

This sequence joins TRBV6-5 and TRBJ1-4, with TRBD1 as a possible D gene (6 bases). The germline V gene encodes CDR1 MNHEY and CDR2 SVGAGI. The CDR3 extends over 15 amino acids. V shed 0 bases and J shed 5 bases, with 10 bases lying between them. In DNA form, the CDR3 reads TGTGCCAGCAGTTACTCACAGGGAGGGAATGAAAAACTGTTTTTT. This codes for CASSYSQGGNEKLFF.

The rearrangement uses TRBV28 and TRBJ2-1, with 8 bases matching TRBD1. The CDR3 runs 16 residues. Trimming cost V 5 bases and J 0 bases; bases outside gene matches: 6. CDR1 is MDHEN, CDR2 SYDVKM, per germline. The CDR3 region is CASSLSTGGSYNEQFF. The DNA of the CDR3 is TGTGCCAGCAGTCTATCTACAGGGGGCTCCTACAATGAGCAGTTCTTC.